Listed below are T cell receptor beta chains from one sample, sequenced in a study of regulatory T cells in long-lasting Graves disease. TCRdb redid the calling of the multiplex PCR reads with MiXCR, one entry per CDR3 protein. In the table there are about 360,000 distinct CDR3 sequences, around 15% of which are singletons. This sample also belongs to another study, concerning T cells in Graves' hyperthyroidism and ophthalmopathy.

The source material was peripheral blood mononuclear cells (PBMCs), sampled at new diagnosis, from a patient treated with antithyroid drugs. The receptors derive from a woman aged 18 to 35 with Graves disease. Both conserved end residues are part of each CDR3. Fields, in order: V gene, D gene, J gene, clone size, CDR3 DNA, CDR3 protein. D genes are given only for firm matches. Only part of the rows carry a size: once, few, many, or a class if the clone is expanded.

V gene: TRBV27; D gene: TRBD1; J gene: TRBJ1-2; clone size: few; CDR3 DNA: TGTGCCAGCAGTGTGACAGGGTCTGGCTACACCTTC; CDR3 protein: CASSVTGSGYTF
V gene: TRBV6-2/TRBV6-3; D gene: -; J gene: TRBJ1-5; clone size: few; CDR3 DNA: TGTGCCAGCAGTTCCAACCCCAGCAATCAGCCCCAGCATTTT; CDR3 protein: CASSSNPSNQPQHF
V gene: TRBV20-1; D gene: TRBD2; J gene: TRBJ2-3; clone size: many; CDR3 DNA: TGCAGTGCTCCTAGCGGGGGACAGTCTAGCACAGATACGCAGTATTTT; CDR3 protein: CSAPSGGQSSTDTQYF
V gene: TRBV6-1; D gene: -; J gene: TRBJ2-1; clone size: few; CDR3 DNA: TGTGCCAGCAGTGCCCCGGGGGTTTATGAGCAGTTCTTC; CDR3 protein: CASSAPGVYEQFF
V gene: TRBV18; D gene: -; J gene: TRBJ1-5; clone size: many; CDR3 DNA: TGTGCCAGCTCACCGTTACAGACCAATCAGCCCCAGCATTTT; CDR3 protein: CASSPLQTNQPQHF
V gene: TRBV7-9; D gene: TRBD1; J gene: TRBJ2-6; clone size: -; CDR3 DNA: TGTGCCAGCAGCAGCAGGGGGCTCGGTGGGGCCAACGTCCTGACTTTC; CDR3 protein: CASSSRGLGGANVLTF
V gene: TRBV9; D gene: -; J gene: TRBJ2-3; clone size: -; CDR3 DNA: TGTGCCAGCAGTAAAGCGGGTTCCACAGATACGCAGTATTTT; CDR3 protein: CASSKAGSTDTQYF
V gene: TRBV6-1; D gene: TRBD1; J gene: TRBJ2-5; clone size: few; CDR3 DNA: TGTGCCAGCAGTGCACTACAGGGGATGGGTCAAGAGACCCAGTACTTC; CDR3 protein: CASSALQGMGQETQYF
V gene: TRBV14; D gene: -; J gene: TRBJ2-2; clone size: many; CDR3 DNA: TGTGCCAGCAGCACTGGTAGTTACGGGGAGCTGTTTTTT; CDR3 protein: CASSTGSYGELFF
V gene: TRBV19; D gene: TRBD2; J gene: TRBJ2-3; clone size: few; CDR3 DNA: TGTGCCAGTAGTATATACCGAGCGGGAGGATCCACAGATACGCAGTATTTT; CDR3 protein: CASSIYRAGGSTDTQYF
V gene: TRBV24-1; D gene: TRBD1; J gene: TRBJ2-2; clone size: many; CDR3 DNA: TGTGCCACCAGGACAGGGGCCTACACCGGGGAGCTGTTTTTT; CDR3 protein: CATRTGAYTGELFF
V gene: TRBV6-2/TRBV6-3; D gene: -; J gene: TRBJ1-2; clone size: -; CDR3 DNA: TGTGCCAGCACCCGACCGGGTCTCCAGGGAAACTATGGCTACACCTTC; CDR3 protein: CASTRPGLQGNYGYTF
V gene: TRBV30; D gene: -; J gene: TRBJ2-1; clone size: many; CDR3 DNA: TGTGCCTGGAGGGGGCGGGGAGGATACAATGAGCAGTTCTTC; CDR3 protein: CAWRGRGGYNEQFF
V gene: TRBV5-1; D gene: TRBD1; J gene: TRBJ1-4; clone size: -; CDR3 DNA: TGCGCCAGCAGCACAGGGGGGATCGGCGCAACTAATGAAAGACTGTTTTTT; CDR3 protein: CASSTGGIGATNERLFF
V gene: TRBV28; D gene: -; J gene: TRBJ2-7; clone size: many; CDR3 DNA: TGTGCCAGCAGTTTTGGGGGGTACTACGAGCAGTACTTC; CDR3 protein: CASSFGGYYEQYF
V gene: TRBV6-4; D gene: TRBD1; J gene: TRBJ1-1; clone size: -; CDR3 DNA: TGTGCCAGCAGTGCCGGGACAGGGGGCACTGAAGCTTTCTTT; CDR3 protein: CASSAGTGGTEAFF
V gene: TRBV10-3; D gene: TRBD1; J gene: TRBJ2-4; clone size: few; CDR3 DNA: TGTGCCATCAGGGGGACAGCGTCTAGCATTCAGTACTTC; CDR3 protein: CAIRGTASSIQYF
V gene: TRBV3-1; D gene: TRBD2; J gene: TRBJ2-7; clone size: many; CDR3 DNA: TGTGCCAGCAGCCACGGGTCGGGGGGCTCCTACGAGCAGTACTTC; CDR3 protein: CASSHGSGGSYEQYF
V gene: TRBV18; D gene: TRBD1; J gene: TRBJ2-5; clone size: many; CDR3 DNA: TGTGCCAGCTCACGATGGGACAGCGAAGAGACCCAGTACTTC; CDR3 protein: CASSRWDSEETQYF
V gene: TRBV18; D gene: TRBD2; J gene: TRBJ2-1; clone size: few; CDR3 DNA: TGTGCCAGCTCACCCGGACTAGGCCTAGCCTACAATGAGCAGTTCTTC; CDR3 protein: CASSPGLGLAYNEQFF
V gene: TRBV20-1; D gene: -; J gene: TRBJ1-4; clone size: few; CDR3 DNA: TGCAGTGCTAGAAATAATGAAAAACTGTTTTTT; CDR3 protein: CSARNNEKLFF
V gene: TRBV4-1; D gene: -; J gene: TRBJ1-2; clone size: many; CDR3 DNA: TGCGCCAGCAGCCAAGTTGGCGGCTATGGCTACACCTTC; CDR3 protein: CASSQVGGYGYTF
V gene: TRBV27; D gene: TRBD1; J gene: TRBJ2-7; clone size: many; CDR3 DNA: TGTGCCAGCAAGGGACAGTCACACGAGCAGTACTTC; CDR3 protein: CASKGQSHEQYF
V gene: TRBV12-3/TRBV12-4; D gene: -; J gene: TRBJ2-5; clone size: many; CDR3 DNA: TGTGCCAGCGGCAATCGAGGGGGCCAAGAGACCCAGTACTTC; CDR3 protein: CASGNRGGQETQYF
V gene: TRBV20-1; D gene: TRBD2; J gene: TRBJ2-2; clone size: many; CDR3 DNA: TGCAGTGCTAGACGGCCTAGCGGGAGGTCGAACACCGGGGAGCTGTTTTTT; CDR3 protein: CSARRPSGRSNTGELFF